This passage covers 9 T cell receptor beta chains from one sample sequenced in a study of T cell responses to AZD1222 COVID-19 vaccine (dated by TCRdb to about 2021). Sample time point, as interpreted from the label and publication: baseline before first vaccination. The library came from the immunoSEQ multiplex PCR assay. TCRdb carries this immuneACCESS record with in-frame sequences only. Its versions omit some clonotypes, under half of them owing to an unresolved V gene in the studies checked, with the rest unexplained. Present in this sample are roughly 100,000 clones, more than 75% of which were seen just once. The top ten clonotypes cover under 3% of the sample. Specimen: peripheral blood, collected on day 0 of AZD1222 vaccination. These receptors all stem from an adult in good health.

This chain connects TRBV7-9 to TRBJ1-2; no clear D. Germline V lookup: CDR1 SEHNR, CDR2 FQNEAQ (reference sequence). The CDR3 has 14 residues. Trimming left V 3 bases short and J 3 bases short, with 11 bases between. The CDR3 loop reads CASSLATKDYGYTF. For the CDR3, the DNA is TGTGCCAGCAGCTTGGCCACGAAGGACTATGGCTACACCTTC. The full variable domain, completed using reference TRBV7-9 and TRBJ1-2, is DTGVSQNPRHKITKRGQNVTFRCDPISEHNRLYWYRQTLGQGPEFLTYFQNEAQLEKSRLLSDRFSAERPKGSFSTLEIQRTEQGDSAMYLCASSLATKDYGYTFGSGTRLTVV.

This chain uses TRBV12-3 or TRBV12-4 with TRBJ2-1; D is unclear. The length of the CDR3 is 11 residues. V dropped 3 bases and J dropped 8 bases, with 5 bases sitting between them. The CDR3: CASSFADEQFF. DNA for the CDR3: TGTGCCAGCAGTTTCGCCGATGAGCAGTTCTTC.

The chain links TRBV24-1 to TRBJ2-3; no definite D call. Germline-derived CDR1 and CDR2 are KGHDR and SFDVKD. CDR3 length equals 14 residues. Deletions cut 4 bases from V and 5 bases from J, with 12 bases between. The CDR3 nucleotides are TGTGCCACCAGTGACCCCGAGACTGGAGATACGCAGTATTTT. It specifies CATSDPETGDTQYF.

The genes are TRBV10-3 and TRBJ2-3; 9 bases agree with TRBD2. The junction had 15 bases not matched to a gene; V was cut back by 2 bases and J by 6 bases. The CDR3 is 18 amino acids. The V gene's germline CDR1 is ENHRY and CDR2 SYGVKD. CDR3 DNA sequence: TGTGCCATCAGTGAGGGTTTAGCGGGGGCCCTTGGATTGGATACGCAGTATTTT. Its translation is CAISEGLAGALGLDTQYF.

The rearrangement joins TRBV5-1 to TRBJ2-2; D is uncertain. Trimming stripped 2 bases from V and 3 bases from J, with 5 bases between. From germline, CDR1 is SGHRS and CDR2 YFSETQ. CDR3 length: 13 amino acids. CDR3 in DNA: TGCGCCAGCAGCTTCCTATACACCGGGGAGCTGTTTTTT. Protein product: CASSFLYTGELFF.

This sequence joins TRBV6-4 and TRBJ1-6, with TRBD1 matching 9 bases. Germline CDR1 is MRHNA and CDR2 is SNTAGT. The CDR3 length is 14 residues. Trimming took 11 bases from V and 6 from J; bases not matched to a gene: 8. CDR3: CAGGTGLTNSPLHF. The CDR3 coding sequence is TGTGCCGGCGGGACAGGGTTGACTAATTCACCCCTCCACTTT.

In this sample, this clone turned up a few times. V is TRBV15 and J is TRBJ2-7; D possibly uses TRBD1 or TRBD2 (5 bases each). This CDR3 is built from 15 residues. Germline V gene data show CDR1 as LNHNV and CDR2 as YYDKDF (reference sequence). V dropped 5 bases and J dropped 1 base, with 15 bases sitting between them. The DNA for the CDR3 is TGTGCCACCAGCCCTGGTCGGGGACCGTCCTACGAGCAGTACTTC. Residues: CATSPGRGPSYEQYF.

The J gene is TRBJ2-3, the V gene TRBV11-3, with D perhaps matching TRBD1 or TRBD2 (6 bases each). V was trimmed by 2 bases and J by 14 bases, leaving 17 bases between them. The CDR3 loop spans 13 amino acids. Germline lookup yields CDR1 SGHNT and CDR2 YENEEA. The CDR3 nucleotides are TGTGCCAGCAGCTTAATTTTTCGGGGGCCACTGTATTTT. This codes for CASSLIFRGPLYF.

This clone appeared a single time. V gene TRBV27 combines with J gene TRBJ1-2; D is perhaps TRBD1 (6 bases). Trimming removed 7 bases from V and 6 bases from J, with 27 bases in between. The CDR3 is 17 amino acids. Germline-derived CDR1 and CDR2 are MNHEY and SMNVEV (reference sequence). CDR3 region: CASTPLGGAGTIDGYTF. As DNA, the CDR3 is TGTGCCAGCACCCCTTTAGGGGGAGCCGGGACCATCGATGGCTACACCTTC.